The rows below give T cell receptor beta chains drawn from one sample of a study of circulating and synovial CD4+ cells in juvenile arthritis. The method was immunoSEQ multiplex PCR; TCRdb's version includes in-frame clones alone and lacks a portion of them. The sample records 30,000 to 40,000 clones, 95% to 96% being singletons. The sample comprised CD4+ T cells from blood. All receptors come from a human donor with juvenile idiopathic arthritis. Both conserved end residues are part of each CDR3. Fields, in order: CDR3 length, J gene, D gene, clone size, V gene, CDR3 DNA, CDR3 protein. A D gene is named only where the DNA matches it firmly. The size of a clone is reported for some rows only, either as once, few or many, or as a class for expanded clones.

length: 14; J: TRBJ1-2; D: TRBD1; size: -; V: TRBV6-6; DNA: TGTGCCAGCAGTTACCGATGGACAGGGGAAGGCTACACCTTC; CDR3: CASSYRWTGEGYTF
length: 15; J: TRBJ2-7; D: -; size: -; V: TRBV29-1; DNA: TGCAGCGTTCGACAGCTTCAAACGACAAACTACGAGCAGTACTTC; CDR3: CSVRQLQTTNYEQYF
length: 13; J: TRBJ1-4; D: -; size: -; V: TRBV5-1; DNA: TGCGCCAGCAGCGCGGGGGCGGATGAAAAACTGTTTTTT; CDR3: CASSAGADEKLFF
length: 13; J: TRBJ2-5; D: TRBD1; size: -; V: TRBV7-2; DNA: TGTGCCAGCAGCCTGACAGGGCCAGAGACCCAGTACTTC; CDR3: CASSLTGPETQYF
length: 15; J: TRBJ2-5; D: -; size: -; V: TRBV4-2; DNA: TGTGCCAGCAGCCAAGATCGCGCGGGGCAAGAGACCCAGTACTTC; CDR3: CASSQDRAGQETQYF
length: 16; J: TRBJ1-1; D: TRBD1; size: -; V: TRBV5-1; DNA: TGCGCCAGCAGCTCGATACCGTGGACAGGGGGCACTGAAGCTTTCTTT; CDR3: CASSSIPWTGGTEAFF
length: 15; J: TRBJ2-3; D: TRBD2; size: once; V: TRBV9; DNA: TGTGCCAGCAGCGGCACGGGACTAGGCACAGATACGCAGTATTTT; CDR3: CASSGTGLGTDTQYF
length: 13; J: TRBJ1-1; D: -; size: -; V: TRBV7-9; DNA: TGTGCCAGCAGCCTAGGTCAGGGCACTGAAGCTTTCTTT; CDR3: CASSLGQGTEAFF
length: 12; J: TRBJ2-1; D: -; size: -; V: TRBV30; DNA: TGTGCCTGGAGCTCCTTCGGCAATGAGCAGTTCTTC; CDR3: CAWSSFGNEQFF
length: 13; J: TRBJ1-1; D: -; size: -; V: TRBV28; DNA: TGTGCCAGCAGTTTACGGGGGGCCGCTGAAGCTTTCTTT; CDR3: CASSLRGAAEAFF
length: 16; J: TRBJ2-2; D: TRBD2; size: -; V: TRBV5-1; DNA: TGCGCCAGCAGCGTGCCTAGCGGTATAAACACCGGGGAGCTGTTTTTT; CDR3: CASSVPSGINTGELFF
length: 14; J: TRBJ2-5; D: -; size: -; V: TRBV19; DNA: TGTGCCAGTAGTATTTGGGGAGGTTCAGAGACCCAGTACTTC; CDR3: CASSIWGGSETQYF
length: 11; J: TRBJ2-1; D: -; size: -; V: TRBV30; DNA: TGTGCCTGGCAGGGGCTCTATGAGCAGTTCTTC; CDR3: CAWQGLYEQFF
length: 14; J: TRBJ2-5; D: -; size: -; V: TRBV19; DNA: TGTGCCAGTAGTACGGACAGACTACAAGAGACCCAGTACTTC; CDR3: CASSTDRLQETQYF
length: 14; J: TRBJ2-7; D: -; size: -; V: TRBV5-4; DNA: TGTGCCAGCAGCTGGGGGGGAACAGGGTACGAGCAGTACTTC; CDR3: CASSWGGTGYEQYF
length: 14; J: TRBJ1-1; D: -; size: -; V: TRBV5-1; DNA: TGCGCCAGCAGCGCGGGAAGTGGGAACACTGAAGCTTTCTTT; CDR3: CASSAGSGNTEAFF
length: 15; J: TRBJ2-7; D: TRBD2; size: few; V: TRBV19; DNA: TGTGCCAGTAGTGCCCAGCGGGAGAGTTCCTACGAGCAGTACTTC; CDR3: CASSAQRESSYEQYF
length: 15; J: TRBJ2-7; D: TRBD1; size: -; V: TRBV6-6; DNA: TGTGCCAGCAGCCCCCCGGGACAGGGAACACGAGTTGCCTACTTC; CDR3: CASSPPGQGTRVAYF
length: 16; J: TRBJ2-5; D: TRBD2; size: -; V: TRBV5-1; DNA: TGCGCCAGCACAGCACGGCTAGCGGGAGATCGAGAGACCCAGTACTTC; CDR3: CASTARLAGDRETQYF
length: 11; J: TRBJ2-1; D: -; size: -; V: TRBV10-2; DNA: TGCGCCAGCAGTGAAGCGAATGAGCAGTTCTTC; CDR3: CASSEANEQFF
length: 15; J: TRBJ1-4; D: TRBD1; size: -; V: TRBV18; DNA: TGTGCCAGCTCATTGCCGGGACAGGGAGGAGAAAAACTGTTTTTT; CDR3: CASSLPGQGGEKLFF
length: 17; J: TRBJ1-5; D: TRBD1; size: -; V: TRBV27; DNA: TGTGCCAGCAGTTTGGGGCAGGGGGATCTTAGCAATCAGCCCCAGCATTTT; CDR3: CASSLGQGDLSNQPQHF
length: 16; J: TRBJ1-5; D: TRBD1; size: -; V: TRBV19; DNA: TGTGCCAGTAGCACAGGGGCCGTTTATAGCAATCAGCCCCAGCATTTT; CDR3: CASSTGAVYSNQPQHF
length: 16; J: TRBJ2-1; D: TRBD2; size: -; V: TRBV28; DNA: TGTGCCAGCAGCTCTCCTAGCGGGAGAGCGGGCAATGAGCAGTTCTTC; CDR3: CASSSPSGRAGNEQFF
length: 16; J: TRBJ2-2; D: TRBD2; size: -; V: TRBV2; DNA: TGTGCCAGCAGTGAAGTCCGCCTAGCGGGAGTCGGGGAGCTGTTTTTT; CDR3: CASSEVRLAGVGELFF
length: 17; J: TRBJ1-5; D: TRBD1; size: -; V: TRBV4-3; DNA: TGCGCCAGCAGCCAAGGGTCGTTGACAGGGAGCAATCAGCCCCAGCATTTT; CDR3: CASSQGSLTGSNQPQHF
length: 15; J: TRBJ2-1; D: TRBD2; size: -; V: TRBV28; DNA: TGTGCCAGCAGTTCCTCGGGACTAGGGGTCAATGAGCAGTTCTTC; CDR3: CASSSSGLGVNEQFF